Given below is one T cell receptor (beta chain) in context. Peripheral blood came from all dose cohorts at three timepoints. Germline V CDR1 and CDR2: LNHNV, YYDKDF (reference sequence). With 0 bases removed from V and 4 bases from J, the gap between germline ends came to 12 bases. This CDR3 contains 15 residues. Sequencing used immunoSEQ multiplex PCR; TCRdb keeps in-frame clones, though not all of them. This table has 60,000 to 90,000 clones, approximately 90% appearing once. The entry originates in a study of OX40 agonist ivuxolimab in advanced cancers. Looking at the study overall: Clinicians treated patients with ivuxolimab, an agonistic anti-OX40 (CD134) antibody. Each patient was given ivuxolimab into a vein every 2 weeks, at 0.01 to 10 mg/kg. With a range of 23 to 79, age averaged 60 years, and 65% to 90% were male.

Sequencing was performed on CD4+ or CD8+ T cells sorted from blood, taken in a trial of the OX40 agonist ivuxolimab. This chain links TRBV15 with TRBJ2-5; D unclear. This clonotype originated in an adult with an advanced solid tumor such as melanoma, head and neck, liver or kidney cancer. CDR3 in amino acids: CATSRDPTYPETQYF. CDR3 coding DNA: TGTGCCACCAGCAGAGATCCTACATACCCAGAGACCCAGTACTTC. Variable domain in full (rest from reference TRBV15 and TRBJ2-5): DAMVIQNPRYQVTQFGKPVTLSCSQTLNHNVMYWYQQKSSQAPKLLFHYYDKDFNNEADTPDNFQSRRPNTSFCFLDIRSPGLGDTAMYLCATSRDPTYPETQYFGPGTRLLVL.